This T cell receptor beta chain was identified during a study of blood T cells in healthy people across ages. Alongside a J-beta primer mix, a sample-barcoded 5' primer served in a second PCR lasting roughly 7 to 11 cycles. Using its own MiXCR run on the 5' RACE reads, TCRdb lists one record per CDR3 protein. Of approximately 780,000 distinct CDR3 sequences in the sample, roughly 24% were seen once. A word on this clonotype: Its specificity is not known.

General study points: Getting older went along with TCR beta diversity per million T cells dropping roughly linearly.

The same specimen was also included in a second study, on T cells of mothers and their children. As that study records: In this cohort, donors were a few healthy Caucasian mothers plus their six children. Around 3 million TCR beta reads per child versus over 9 million per mother. Persistent microchimeric T cell clones were not found at ~100 per million sensitivity.

The sequence was collected from a boy younger than 18 in good health. The material sequenced was blood.

CDR3 in DNA: TGTGCCAGCGTTGAGAACACCGGGGAGCTGTTTTTT. Translated: CASVENTGELFF. This chain connects TRBV28 to TRBJ2-2; no clear D. Germline CDR1 reads MDHEN; CDR2 reads SYDVKM. The length of the CDR3 is 12 residues. Deletions cut 8 bases from V and 1 base from J, with 5 bases between.